Sequencing of this T cell receptor (beta chain) was carried out in a study of blood T cells in healthy people across ages. General observations from the study: Both higher diversity and more naive CD4+ cells marked long-lived donors when set against aged donors. A roughly linear fall in TCR beta diversity per million T cells was seen with increasing age.

V was clipped by 7 bases and J by 5 bases; unmatched bases: 10. The CDR3 is 15 residues long. Comment on this clonotype: Its target is not known.

In terms of origin and age, donors were healthy Caucasian individuals from Russia aged roughly 6 to 100. Total RNA, at least 5.5 micrograms per sample, was extracted from PBMCs. For the second PCR, which ran for about 6 to 12 cycles, a sample-barcoded 5' primer and a J-beta primer mix were used. One entry per CDR3 protein, called by TCRdb with MiXCR from the 5' RACE reads. The sample holds over a million distinct CDR3 sequences, 42% seen once. This clonotype was obtained from a woman aged 18 to 35 in good health. This sequence joins TRBV12-3 or TRBV12-4 and TRBJ1-4; TRBD1 matches 7 bases. The sequencing input was blood. The CDR3 DNA reads TGTGCCAGCATTCATCGACAGGGACGGAATGAAAAACTGTTTTTT. Translating it yields CASIHRQGRNEKLFF.